This T cell receptor (beta chain) was recorded in a study of T-cell memory formation after mild COVID-19. Study-wide context: TCR clusters were mostly confined to one donor each.

MiXCR, run by TCRdb on the 5' RACE reads, gives a single entry per CDR3 protein. Of roughly 400,000 distinct CDR3 sequences in the sample, approximately 16% were seen once. This clonotype was observed at least ten times. Its specificity is unknown. The CDR3 is 15 amino acids. V lost 1 base and J 2 bases, leaving 10 bases between the germline ends. Germline loops: CDR1 SGHTA, CDR2 FQGNSA. Study-wide findings and caveats: A second wave of clones peaked on day 37, and their SARS-CoV-2 specificity went unconfirmed. That cross-reactive memory joined was suggested by some responding clones appearing in pre-infection memory.

This TCR was sampled from a man aged 18 to 30 who had mild COVID-19 (a few samples of this study predate the infection). Cell type and time point are not known. The rearrangement links TRBV7-2 to TRBJ2-3; D unresolved. The specimen was PBMCs or a T cell subset sorted from them (not recorded which). As DNA, the CDR3 is TGTGCCAGCAGCTTAGATTACTTCTCCACAGATACGCAGTATTTT. Amino acids: CASSLDYFSTDTQYF.